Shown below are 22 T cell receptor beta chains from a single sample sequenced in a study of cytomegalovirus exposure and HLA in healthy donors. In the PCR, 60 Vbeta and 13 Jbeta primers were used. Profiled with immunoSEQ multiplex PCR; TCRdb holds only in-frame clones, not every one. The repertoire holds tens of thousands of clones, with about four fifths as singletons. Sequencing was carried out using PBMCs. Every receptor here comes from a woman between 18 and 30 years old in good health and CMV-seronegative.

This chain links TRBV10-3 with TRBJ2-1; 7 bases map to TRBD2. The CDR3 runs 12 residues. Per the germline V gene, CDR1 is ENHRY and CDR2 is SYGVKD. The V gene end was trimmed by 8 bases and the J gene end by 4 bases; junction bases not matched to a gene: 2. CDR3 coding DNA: TGTGCCATCGGGAGGGAGTACAATGAGCAGTTCTTC. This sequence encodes CAIGREYNEQFF.

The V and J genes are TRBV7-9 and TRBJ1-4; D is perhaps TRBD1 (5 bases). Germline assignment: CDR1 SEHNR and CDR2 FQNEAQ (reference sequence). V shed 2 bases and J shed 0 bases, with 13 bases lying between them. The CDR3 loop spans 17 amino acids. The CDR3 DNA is TGTGCCAGCAGCTTAAGGGGCAGACTCACAACTAATGAAAAACTGTTTTTT. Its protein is CASSLRGRLTTNEKLFF.

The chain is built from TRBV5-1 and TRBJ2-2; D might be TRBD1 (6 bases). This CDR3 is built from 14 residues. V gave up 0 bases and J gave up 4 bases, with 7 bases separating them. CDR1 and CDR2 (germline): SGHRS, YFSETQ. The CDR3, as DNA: TGCGCCAGCAGCTTGGTAGGGGGCACCGGGGAGCTGTTTTTT. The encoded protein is CASSLVGGTGELFF.

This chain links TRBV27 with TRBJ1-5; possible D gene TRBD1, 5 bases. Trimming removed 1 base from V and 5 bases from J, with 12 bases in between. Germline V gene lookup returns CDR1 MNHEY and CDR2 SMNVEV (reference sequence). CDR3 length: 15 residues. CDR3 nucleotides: TGTGCCAGCAGTTTATGGGGCAGCCTTCATCAGCCCCAGCATTTT. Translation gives CASSLWGSLHQPQHF.

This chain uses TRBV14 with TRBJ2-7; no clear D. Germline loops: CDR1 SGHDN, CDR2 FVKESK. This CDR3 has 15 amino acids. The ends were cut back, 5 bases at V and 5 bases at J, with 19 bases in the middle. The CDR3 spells CASSINRRARHEQYF. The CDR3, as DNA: TGTGCCAGCAGCATCAATAGGCGAGCGAGGCACGAGCAGTACTTC.

CDR3 in DNA: TGCGCCAGCAGCCCCCGGACCCGGACAAACAATGAGCAGTTCTTC. Its translation: CASSPRTRTNNEQFF. The V gene is TRBV5-1, the J gene TRBJ2-1; TRBD1 is a possible D gene (5 bases). Germline V lookup: CDR1 SGHRS, CDR2 YFSETQ. CDR3 size: 15 residues. V gave up 4 bases and J gave up 5 bases, with 16 bases separating them.

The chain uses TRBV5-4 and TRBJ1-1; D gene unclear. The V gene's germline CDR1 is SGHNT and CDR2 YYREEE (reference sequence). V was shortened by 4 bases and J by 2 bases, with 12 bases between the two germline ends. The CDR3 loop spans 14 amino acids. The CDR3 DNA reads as TGTGCCAGCAGCCCGCGGACTCCAAACACTGAAGCTTTCTTT. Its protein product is CASSPRTPNTEAFF.

The CDR3 DNA is TGTGCCAGCAGCTTCGGGGATCTCACAGATACGCAGTATTTT. It encodes CASSFGDLTDTQYF. This chain uses TRBV27 with TRBJ2-3, with D possibly being TRBD2 (5 bases). The germline V gene has CDR1 MNHEY and CDR2 SMNVEV (reference sequence). Trimming took 6 bases from V and 2 from J, leaving 12 bases between them. The CDR3 loop spans 14 amino acids.

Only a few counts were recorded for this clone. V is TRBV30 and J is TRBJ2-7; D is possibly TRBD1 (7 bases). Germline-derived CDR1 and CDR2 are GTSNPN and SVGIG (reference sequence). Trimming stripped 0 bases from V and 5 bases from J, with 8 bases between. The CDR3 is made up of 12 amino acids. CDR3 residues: CAWSVRGDEQYF. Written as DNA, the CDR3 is TGTGCCTGGAGTGTCAGGGGGGACGAGCAGTACTTC. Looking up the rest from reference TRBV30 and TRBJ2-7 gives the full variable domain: SQTIHQWPATLVQPVGSPLSLECTVEGTSNPNLYWYRQAAGRGLQLLFYSVGIGQISSEVPQNLSASRPQDRQFILSSKKLLLSDSGFYLCAWSVRGDEQYFGPGTRLTVT.

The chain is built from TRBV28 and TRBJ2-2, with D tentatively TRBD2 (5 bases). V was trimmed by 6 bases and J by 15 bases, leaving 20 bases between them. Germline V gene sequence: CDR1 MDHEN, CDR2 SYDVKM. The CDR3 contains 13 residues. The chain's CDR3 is CASSPNGVAGMFF. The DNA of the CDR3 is TGTGCCAGCAGCCCCAACGGGGTCGCAGGAATGTTTTTT.

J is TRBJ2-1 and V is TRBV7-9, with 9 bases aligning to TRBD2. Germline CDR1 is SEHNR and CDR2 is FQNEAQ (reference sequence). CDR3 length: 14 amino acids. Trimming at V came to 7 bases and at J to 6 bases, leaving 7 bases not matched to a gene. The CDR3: CASTPGLAGNEQFF. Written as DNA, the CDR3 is TGTGCCAGCACTCCGGGACTAGCTGGCAATGAGCAGTTCTTC.

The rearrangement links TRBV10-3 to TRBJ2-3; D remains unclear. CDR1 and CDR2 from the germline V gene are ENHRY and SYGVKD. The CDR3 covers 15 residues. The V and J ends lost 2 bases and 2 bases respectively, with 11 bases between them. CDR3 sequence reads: CAISERQDATDTQYF. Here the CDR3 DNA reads TGTGCCATCAGTGAGCGGCAGGATGCCACAGATACGCAGTATTTT.

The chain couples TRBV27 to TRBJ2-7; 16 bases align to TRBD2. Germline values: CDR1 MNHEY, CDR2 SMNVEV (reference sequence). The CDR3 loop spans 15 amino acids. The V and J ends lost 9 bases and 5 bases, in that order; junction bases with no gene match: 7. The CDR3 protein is CASKGLAGGRDEQYF. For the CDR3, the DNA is TGTGCCAGTAAGGGACTAGCGGGGGGGAGAGACGAGCAGTACTTC.

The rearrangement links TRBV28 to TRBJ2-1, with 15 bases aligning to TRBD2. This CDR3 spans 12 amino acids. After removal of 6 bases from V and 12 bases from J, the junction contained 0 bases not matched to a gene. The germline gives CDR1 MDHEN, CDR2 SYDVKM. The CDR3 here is CASRGLAGGQFF. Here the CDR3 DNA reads TGTGCCAGCAGGGGACTAGCGGGAGGGCAGTTCTTC.

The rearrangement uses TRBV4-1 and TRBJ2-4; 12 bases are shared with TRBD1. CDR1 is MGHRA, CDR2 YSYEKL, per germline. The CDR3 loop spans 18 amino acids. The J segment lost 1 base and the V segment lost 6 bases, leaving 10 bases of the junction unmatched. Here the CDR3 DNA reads TGCGCCAGCAGACCGGGACAGGGGGCCGCGGCTGCCAAAAACATTCAGTACTTC. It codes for CASRPGQGAAAAKNIQYF.

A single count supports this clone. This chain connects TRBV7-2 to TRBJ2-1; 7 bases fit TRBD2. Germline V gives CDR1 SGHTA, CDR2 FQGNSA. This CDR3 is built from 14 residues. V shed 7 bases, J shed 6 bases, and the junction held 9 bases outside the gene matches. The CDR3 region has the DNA TGTGCCAGCACCACTGACAGCGGGGTCAATGAGCAGTTCTTC. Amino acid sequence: CASTTDSGVNEQFF.

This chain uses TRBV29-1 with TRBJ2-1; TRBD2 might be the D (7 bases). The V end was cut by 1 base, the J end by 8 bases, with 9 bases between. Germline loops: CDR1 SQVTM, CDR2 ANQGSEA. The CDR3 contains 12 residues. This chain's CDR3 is CSVEGGGDEQFF. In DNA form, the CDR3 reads TGCAGCGTTGAAGGGGGGGGCGATGAGCAGTTCTTC.

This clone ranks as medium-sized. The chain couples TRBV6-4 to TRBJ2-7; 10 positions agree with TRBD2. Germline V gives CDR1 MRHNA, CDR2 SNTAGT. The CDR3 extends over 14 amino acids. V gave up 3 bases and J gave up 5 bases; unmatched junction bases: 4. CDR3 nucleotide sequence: TGTGCCAGCAGTGAACTAGCGGGAAGTAACGAGCAGTACTTC. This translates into CASSELAGSNEQYF.

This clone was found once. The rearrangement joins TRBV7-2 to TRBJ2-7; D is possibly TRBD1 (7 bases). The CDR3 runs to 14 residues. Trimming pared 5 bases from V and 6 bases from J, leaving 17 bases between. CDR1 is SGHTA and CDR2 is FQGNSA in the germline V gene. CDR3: CASSPGGYMGEQYF. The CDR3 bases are TGTGCCAGCAGCCCAGGGGGGTATATGGGCGAGCAGTACTTC.

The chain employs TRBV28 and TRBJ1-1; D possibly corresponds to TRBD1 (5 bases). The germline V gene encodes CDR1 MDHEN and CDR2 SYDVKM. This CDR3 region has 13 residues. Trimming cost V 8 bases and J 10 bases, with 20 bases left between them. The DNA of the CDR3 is TGTGCCAGCGGCGAATCGGAGGGGAGAAGAGCTTTCTTT. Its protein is CASGESEGRRAFF.

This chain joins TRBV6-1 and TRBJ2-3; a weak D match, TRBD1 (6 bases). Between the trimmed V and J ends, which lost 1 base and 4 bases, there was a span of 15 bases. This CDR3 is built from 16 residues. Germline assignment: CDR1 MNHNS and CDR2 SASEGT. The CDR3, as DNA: TGTGCCAGCAGTGAAGGAAGGGCAGGGGAGCCAGATACGCAGTATTTT. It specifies CASSEGRAGEPDTQYF.

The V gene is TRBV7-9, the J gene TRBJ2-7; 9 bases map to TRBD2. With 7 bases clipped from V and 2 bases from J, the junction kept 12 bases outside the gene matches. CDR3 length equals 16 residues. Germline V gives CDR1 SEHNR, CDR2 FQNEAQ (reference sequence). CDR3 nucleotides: TGTGCCAGCACCGCGGGCTTGACTAGCGGACCCTACGAGCAGTACTTC. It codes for CASTAGLTSGPYEQYF.